Presented here are 28 T cell receptor beta chains from one specimen sequenced in a study of metastatic and nonmetastatic thyroid tumors. Through MiXCR, TCRdb re-clonotyped the PCR reads. The data contain approximately 16,000 clones, under 30% of them singletons. Patients had received no treatment of any kind before thyroid surgery. Sequenced sample: blood. These receptors were collected from a male donor with papillary thyroid cancer or a benign thyroid nodule (not recorded which). Some clones in this sample may be carry-over from other donors' samples.

The chain joins TRBV19 to TRBJ2-7; the match to TRBD1 covers 7 bases. The CDR3 extends over 13 amino acids. The germline CDR1 and CDR2 sequences are LNHDA and SQIVND (reference sequence). With V trimmed by 6 bases and J by 1 base, 3 bases remained unmatched. CDR3 bases: TGTGCCAGTAGGAACAGGGGTTCCTACGAGCAGTACTTC. Protein sequence: CASRNRGSYEQYF.

A note on this clone: A junction end diverges from the germline sequence, so it may reflect a read error. The V call is TRBV11-2, the J call TRBJ2-7; TRBD2 agrees at 13 bases. The CDR3 covers 18 residues. The germline V gene encodes CDR1 SGHAT and CDR2 FQNNGV. CDR3 residues: CASSPKGAGLAGSYEEYF. In nucleotides, the CDR3 is TGTGCCAGCAGTCCAAAAGGGGCGGGACTAGCGGGATCCTACGAGGAGTACTTC.

This clone was counted only a few times. One end of the junction fails to match germline, which may point to a read error. The J gene is TRBJ1-1, the V gene TRBV27, with 7 bases lining up with TRBD1. Per the germline V gene, CDR1 is MNHEY and CDR2 is SMNVEV (reference sequence). This CDR3 comprises 15 residues. As DNA, the CDR3 is TGTGCCAGCAGTACCGACAGGGTGGCGAACACTGAAGATTTCTTT. It yields the protein CASSTDRVANTEDFF.

This clone is medium-sized by share. The chain links TRBV20-1 to TRBJ2-7, with 8 bases aligning to TRBD1. V dropped 4 bases and J dropped 4; count of bases not matched to a gene: 9. Germline V gene lookup returns CDR1 DFQATT and CDR2 SNEGSKA (reference sequence). The CDR3 sequence is 14 residues long. CDR3 in DNA: TGCAGTGCTAACTCGGACAGGGACCTTTACGAGCAGTACTTC. It encodes CSANSDRDLYEQYF.

This clone was picked up many times. The genes are TRBV5-1 and TRBJ2-1, with 9 bases matching TRBD2. Looked up from germline, CDR1 is SGHRS and CDR2 is YFSETQ. The junction had 8 bases not matched to a gene; V was cut back by 3 bases and J by 7 bases. CDR3 size: 15 residues. Here the CDR3 reads CASSSFSGSRNEQFF. CDR3 nucleotides: TGCGCCAGCAGCTCCTTTAGCGGGAGTAGAAATGAGCAGTTCTTC.

The V and J genes are TRBV4-2 and TRBJ2-7; 12 nucleotides line up with TRBD2. The V and J ends lost 4 bases and 3 bases, in that order; junction bases with no gene match: 4. The CDR3 consists of 15 residues. Per the germline V gene, CDR1 is LGHNA and CDR2 is YNFKEQ. CDR3 in DNA: TGTGCCAGCAGCCGTGGACTAGCGGGAAACTACGAGCAGTACTTC. Translated, it gives CASSRGLAGNYEQYF.

This clone was recorded many times. Within the sample, other DNA sequences also encode this same CDR3. V usage is TRBV6-1 and J usage is TRBJ2-7; the D call may be TRBD1 or TRBD2 (5 bases each). Trimming took off 7 bases at V and 0 bases at J, with 13 bases between the two ends. Germline V gene lookup returns CDR1 MNHNS and CDR2 SASEGT. The CDR3 is 14 residues long. Here the CDR3 reads CASKLGRNSYEQYF. CDR3 DNA sequence: TGTGCCAGCAAACTGGGACGGAACTCCTACGAGCAGTACTTC.

This clone is classed as medium-sized. The chain couples TRBV20-1 to TRBJ2-7, with TRBD2 matching 12 bases. CDR3 length equals 15 residues. The V segment lost 5 bases and the J segment 1 base; nucleotides outside the gene matches: 6. Germline V lookup: CDR1 DFQATT, CDR2 SNEGSKA (reference sequence). CDR3 coding DNA: TGCAGTGCTCAAATCGGGACTAGCGGGTCCTACGAGCAGTACTTC. Translated: CSAQIGTSGSYEQYF.

This clone appeared a single time. The junction departs from the called germline gene at one end, perhaps through a read error. J is TRBJ2-2 and V is TRBV20-1, with a tentative D call TRBD1 (7 bases). The CDR3 runs to 16 residues. Germline V lookup: CDR1 DFQATT, CDR2 SNEGSKA (reference sequence). The CDR3 spells CGASRTLTGRTGELFF. The CDR3 region has the DNA TGCGGTGCTAGCAGGACTTTGACAGGGAGGACCGGGGAGCTGTTTTTT.

A note on this clone: This may stem from a read error, because a much larger clone lies one nucleotide away. The CDR3 loop is CASTTGQVQEAQYF. The CDR3 coding sequence is TGCGCCAGCACCACGGGACAGGTCCAAGAGGCCCAGTACTTC. The genes are TRBV5-1 and TRBJ2-5, with 8 bases identical to TRBD1. The CDR3 sequence is 14 residues long. Germline CDR1 reads SGHRS; CDR2 reads YFSETQ.

This clone has a count of ten or more. V gene TRBV6-1 combines with J gene TRBJ1-4; D is perhaps TRBD1 (5 bases). Trimming left V 6 bases short and J 8 bases short, with 16 bases between. The germline CDR1 and CDR2 sequences are MNHNS and SASEGT. The CDR3 spans 14 residues. DNA of the CDR3: TGTGCCAGCAGCTCCGGGGGGGATCGAGAAAAACTGTTTTTT. This gives the protein CASSSGGDREKLFF.

The table lists this clone with a few counts. J is TRBJ1-4 and V is TRBV20-1; no clear D. V gave up 1 base and J gave up 3 bases, with 15 bases separating them. The length of the CDR3 is 16 residues. Germline V gene sequence: CDR1 DFQATT, CDR2 SNEGSKA (reference sequence). CDR3 loop: CSARVRPIGPNEKLFF. The CDR3 nucleotides read TGCAGTGCTAGAGTTCGCCCGATCGGTCCTAATGAAAAACTGTTTTTT.

The rearrangement joins TRBV7-3 to TRBJ2-3, with D unresolved. The V gene lost 5 bases and the J gene lost 3 bases, with 12 bases spanning the gap. Germline V CDR1 and CDR2: SGHTA, FQGTGA. This CDR3 is built from 14 residues. The CDR3 DNA is TGTGCCAGCAGCCCGGCTAAGGGAACAGATACGCAGTATTTT. Translated, it gives CASSPAKGTDTQYF. Complete variable domain (other parts from reference TRBV7-3 and TRBJ2-3): GAGVSQTPSNKVTEKGKYVELRCDPISGHTALYWYRQSLGQGPEFLIYFQGTGAADDSGLPNDRFFAVRPEGSVSTLKIQRTERGDSAVYLCASSPAKGTDTQYFGPGTRLTVL.

Within the sample, this clone is medium-sized. The chain uses TRBV20-1 and TRBJ2-1, with D possibly TRBD2 on 5 matching bases. The V end lost 5 bases, the J end lost 3 bases, and 11 bases lay between the germline ends. CDR1 DFQATT and CDR2 SNEGSKA come from the germline V gene (reference sequence). The CDR3 runs 13 residues. For the CDR3, the DNA is TGCAGTGCTCCTTACCGGGACTACAATGAGCAGTTCTTC. Its translation: CSAPYRDYNEQFF.

In this sample, this clone turned up many times. A much larger clone lies one base from this, so it may be a read error. Distinct nucleotide sequences in the sample also encode this CDR3. The chain recombines TRBV18 with TRBJ1-6; D not resolved. The germline V gene encodes CDR1 KGHSH and CDR2 LQKENI. The length of the CDR3 is 13 residues. The V end was cut by 6 bases, the J end by 10 bases, with 13 bases between. This CDR3 is CASSPGHESPLHF. CDR3 bases: TGTGCCAGCTCGCCAGGCCATGAATCACCCCTCCACTTT.

The rearrangement links TRBV28 to TRBJ2-7; possibly TRBD1 for D (9 bases). Germline-derived CDR1 and CDR2 are MDHEN and SYDVKM. V dropped 5 bases and J dropped 3 bases, with 20 bases sitting between them. The CDR3 length is 16 residues. The CDR3 DNA reads as TGTGCCAGCAGTCCCGGACAGGGGACTAGAAACTACGAGCAGTACTTC. This gives the protein CASSPGQGTRNYEQYF.

This clone was observed many times. This rearrangement joins TRBV27 to TRBJ1-1, with TRBD1 as a possible D gene (5 bases). The germline V gene has CDR1 MNHEY and CDR2 SMNVEV (reference sequence). V lost 1 base, J lost 1 base, and 10 bases lay in between. The CDR3 has 15 amino acids. The CDR3 DNA reads as TGTGCCAGCAGTTTATTCGGGGGTTGGAACACTGAAGCTTTCTTT. Encoded protein: CASSLFGGWNTEAFF.

As DNA, the CDR3 is TGCGCCAGCAGCCCCATCGGGCCACGAAACACCGGGGAGCTGTTTTTT. Translation: CASSPIGPRNTGELFF. V is TRBV5-1 and J is TRBJ2-2; D remains ambiguous. With 4 bases removed from V and 2 bases from J, the gap between germline ends came to 15 bases. This CDR3 has 16 amino acids. Per germline, CDR1 SGHRS and CDR2 YFSETQ.

Ten or more counts support this clone. The rearrangement links TRBV14 to TRBJ1-1; 7 positions match TRBD1. Germline CDR1 reads SGHDN; CDR2 reads FVKESK. CDR3 length: 15 residues. V lost 2 bases and J lost 9; bases outside the gene matches: 12. CDR3 in amino acids: CASSQPSAGGFKAFF. The CDR3 nucleotides are TGTGCCAGCAGCCAACCTTCGGCAGGGGGTTTTAAAGCTTTCTTT. The full variable domain, completed using reference TRBV14 and TRBJ1-1, is EAGVTQFPSHSVIEKGQTVTLRCDPISGHDNLYWYRRVMGKEIKFLLHFVKESKQDESGMPNNRFLAERTGGTYSTLKVQPAELEDSGVYFCASSQPSAGGFKAFFGQGTRLTVV.

At least ten counts were recorded for this clone. The chain joins TRBV9 to TRBJ2-5, with D unclear. Germline lookup yields CDR1 SGDLS and CDR2 YYNGEE. The V gene lost 4 bases and the J gene lost 3 bases, with 10 bases spanning the gap. The CDR3 sequence is 13 residues long. The CDR3: CASSLTVEETQYF. The CDR3 DNA reads as TGTGCCAGCAGCTTAACGGTGGAAGAGACCCAGTACTTC. Full variable domain (outside the CDR3, taken from reference TRBV9 and TRBJ2-5): DSGVTQTPKHLITATGQRVTLRCSPRSGDLSVYWYQQSLDQGLQFLIQYYNGEERAKGNILERFSAQQFPDLHSELNLSSLELGDSALYFCASSLTVEETQYFGPGTRLLVL.

This clone has at least ten counts. The J gene is TRBJ2-7, the V gene TRBV10-1; D not certain. The CDR3 loop spans 14 amino acids. CDR1 and CDR2 from the germline V gene are WNHNN and SYGVQD (reference sequence). V dropped 0 bases and J dropped 3 bases, with 9 bases sitting between them. The chain's CDR3 is CASSESTDGYEQYF. CDR3 DNA sequence: TGCGCCAGCAGTGAGTCTACAGACGGCTACGAGCAGTACTTC.

At least ten counts were recorded for this clone. This chain links TRBV7-2 with TRBJ2-3; a weak D match, TRBD1 (5 bases). V lost 8 bases and J 6 bases, leaving 12 bases between the germline ends. Germline V gene lookup returns CDR1 SGHTA and CDR2 FQGNSA. This CDR3 has 12 residues. This CDR3 reads CASGARPDTQYF. CDR3 nucleotide sequence: TGTGCCAGCGGGGCCCGTCCCGATACGCAGTATTTT.

This clone rates as medium-sized (0.01 to 0.1%). The gene calls are TRBV27 and TRBJ2-7; no definite D call. Trimming left V 5 bases short and J 6 bases short, with 20 bases between. The germline gives CDR1 MNHEY, CDR2 SMNVEV (reference sequence). This CDR3 region has 15 residues. The CDR3: CASSPTAPSGSEQYF. In DNA, the CDR3 is TGTGCCAGCAGTCCTACCGCCCCCTCCGGCTCCGAGCAGTACTTC.

Many counts were recorded for this clone. This chain links TRBV25-1 with TRBJ1-2; no definite D call. The ends were cut back, 0 bases at V and 7 bases at J, with 12 bases in the middle. Per the germline V gene, CDR1 is MGHDK and CDR2 is SYGVNS. The CDR3 is 14 amino acids. The CDR3 DNA is TGTGCCAGCAGTGAATATAACGGGGTGTTTGGCTACACCTTC. Translated: CASSEYNGVFGYTF.

The chain uses TRBV5-1 and TRBJ1-1, with a weak D call TRBD1 (6 bases). CDR1 SGHRS and CDR2 YFSETQ come from the germline V gene. Trimming removed 7 bases at V and 0 bases at J, with 7 bases between. This CDR3 spans 12 amino acids. The CDR3 reads CASGQMNTEAFF. Written as DNA, the CDR3 is TGCGCCAGCGGACAGATGAACACTGAAGCTTTCTTT.

V gene TRBV11-3 combines with J gene TRBJ2-3; 9 bases are a match to TRBD2. This CDR3 is 14 amino acids long. V was pared by 7 bases and J by 7 bases, with 9 bases of the junction left unmatched. Germline V lookup: CDR1 SGHNT, CDR2 YENEEA. The CDR3 sequence: CASTWSGRPNTQYF. CDR3 bases: TGTGCCAGCACCTGGAGCGGGAGGCCCAATACGCAGTATTTT.

J is TRBJ1-1 and V is TRBV5-6; D is unresolved. V dropped 0 bases and J dropped 7 bases, with 13 bases sitting between them. Germline CDR1 SGHDT, CDR2 YYEEEE. The CDR3 is 14 residues long. CDR3 sequence: CASSLVAPRGEAFF. The CDR3 DNA follows: TGTGCCAGCAGCTTGGTGGCTCCCCGGGGTGAAGCTTTCTTT. Variable domain in full (rest from reference TRBV5-6 and TRBJ1-1): DAGVTQSPTHLIKTRGQQVTLRCSPKSGHDTVSWYQQALGQGPQFIFQYYEEEERQRGNFPDRFSGHQFPNYSSELNVNALLLGDSALYLCASSLVAPRGEAFFGQGTRLTVV.

This clone was seen repeatedly, ten times or more. The J gene is TRBJ1-6, the V gene TRBV7-9; unclear D gene. Trimming left V 1 base short and J 4 bases short, with 14 bases between. The CDR3 has 17 residues. The germline gives CDR1 SEHNR, CDR2 FQNEAQ (reference sequence). This chain's CDR3 is CASSLDSPRSYNSPLHF. The CDR3 DNA follows: TGTGCCAGCAGCTTAGACTCACCGAGGTCGTATAATTCACCCCTCCACTTT.